A selection of T cell receptor beta chains follows, all from one sample in a study of T cell repertoires in cytomegalovirus infection. TCRdb recomputed calls from the reads with MiXCR, one row per CDR3 protein. The table lists some 160,000 distinct CDR3 sequences, roughly 15% of them singletons, with 15% to 20% in the top ten. Sequenced input: CD8+ T cells from PBMCs. Receptor source: a human donor in good health (CMV status not recorded). Some clones in this sample may be carry-over from other donors' samples. The CDR3 runs from the conserved cysteine through the conserved F or W. Each record gives: D gene, clone size, V gene, J gene, CDR3 protein, CDR3 DNA. The D gene is left open where the match is weak. Size is stated for part of the rows, as once, few or many counts, or as a class when the clone is expanded.

>.|.|TRBV7-9|TRBJ1-4
CASSLAPGSGEVSEKLFF
TGTGCCAGCAGCTTAGCACCCGGCTCCGGGGAAGTCAGTGAAAAACTGTTTTTT
>.|.|TRBV5-1|TRBJ1-1
CASSFPGVGKEAFF
TGCGCCAGCAGCTTCCCTGGGGTAGGGAAGGAAGCTTTCTTT
>.|.|TRBV6-2/TRBV6-3|TRBJ2-1
CASSSTPGYNEQFF
TGTGCCAGCAGTTCTACTCCAGGGTATAATGAGCAGTTCTTC
>.|few|TRBV5-1|TRBJ2-7
CASTPGSRYEQYF
TGCGCCAGCACGCCGGGATCACGGTACGAGCAGTACTTC
>.|few|TRBV20-1|TRBJ2-7
CSATESGTGEQYF
TGCAGTGCTACCGAATCCGGGACGGGCGAGCAGTACTTC
>.|.|TRBV20-1|TRBJ1-5
CSARDSGRGISDSNQPQHF
TGCAGTGCTAGAGATTCTGGTCGGGGGATTTCCGATAGCAATCAGCCCCAGCATTTT
>.|.|TRBV6-6|TRBJ2-4
CASIPGQGLAKNIQYF
TGTGCCAGCATCCCAGGCCAGGGGCTCGCCAAAAACATTCAGTACTTC
>.|once|TRBV29-1|TRBJ2-7
CSVEDLRSRVPYEQYF
TGCAGCGTTGAAGATCTTAGGTCCAGGGTTCCCTACGAGCAGTACTTC
>.|few|TRBV25-1|TRBJ2-7
CATSRWYEQYF
TGTGCCACTTCACGGTGGTACGAGCAGTACTTC
>.|.|TRBV28|TRBJ2-7
CASSFAGTSSYEQYF
TGTGCCAGCAGTTTCGCCGGGACCAGCTCCTACGAGCAGTACTTC
>.|few|TRBV28|TRBJ2-7
CASRVVGGYEQYF
TGTGCCAGCAGGGTCGTAGGGGGCTACGAGCAGTACTTC
>TRBD1|few|TRBV11-2|TRBJ2-1
CASSSLTGNSYNEQFF
TGTGCCAGCAGCTCCCTGACAGGGAACTCCTACAATGAGCAGTTCTTC
>TRBD1|few|TRBV6-1|TRBJ2-7
CASSEATGASYEQYF
TGTGCCAGCAGTGAAGCGACAGGGGCGTCCTACGAGCAGTACTTC
>.|few|TRBV14|TRBJ2-5
CASSQKAGTQETQYF
TGTGCCAGCAGCCAAAAAGCCGGGACTCAAGAGACCCAGTACTTC
>.|few|TRBV14|TRBJ2-1
CASSQDSMFDGEQFF
TGTGCCAGCAGCCAGGACTCGATGTTTGACGGTGAGCAGTTCTTC